This TCR beta chain emerged from a study of lymphopenia after photon versus proton radiotherapy. Study-wide points: Relative stability marked proton patients; photon patients lost diversity and naive cells.

Turning to this clone: Its specificity is unknown.

Assay used: immunoSEQ multiplex PCR; TCRdb lists only in-frame clones, some missing. The table has around 50,000 clones, approximately 84% seen once. V gave up 4 bases and J gave up 1 base, with 7 bases separating them. CDR1 SQVTM and CDR2 ANQGSEA come from the germline V gene. This CDR3 has 12 amino acids. Material: peripheral blood, obtained from a patient treated with proton-based radiotherapy. This chain uses TRBV29-1 with TRBJ1-1, with unresolved D. The sequence was collected from a man aged 55-75 years with pancreatic cancer. The chain's CDR3 is CSVGRRNTEAFF. CDR3 DNA sequence: TGCAGCGTTGGCCGGAGGAACACTGAAGCTTTCTTT.